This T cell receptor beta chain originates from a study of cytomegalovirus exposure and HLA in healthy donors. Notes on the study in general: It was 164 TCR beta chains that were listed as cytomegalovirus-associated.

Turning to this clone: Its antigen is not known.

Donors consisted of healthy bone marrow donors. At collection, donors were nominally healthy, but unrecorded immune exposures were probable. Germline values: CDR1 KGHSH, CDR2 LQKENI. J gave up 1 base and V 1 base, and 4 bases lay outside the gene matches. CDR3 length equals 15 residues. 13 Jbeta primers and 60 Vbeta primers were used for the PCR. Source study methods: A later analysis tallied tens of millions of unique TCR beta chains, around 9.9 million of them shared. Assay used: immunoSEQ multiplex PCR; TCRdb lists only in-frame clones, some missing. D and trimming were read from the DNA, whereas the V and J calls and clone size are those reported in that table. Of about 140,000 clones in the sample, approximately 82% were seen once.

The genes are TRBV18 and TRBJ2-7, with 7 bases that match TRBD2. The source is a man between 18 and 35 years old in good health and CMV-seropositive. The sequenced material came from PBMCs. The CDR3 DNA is TGTGCCAGCTCACCACTGGCGGGAGCGTCCTACGAGCAGTACTTC. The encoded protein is CASSPLAGASYEQYF.